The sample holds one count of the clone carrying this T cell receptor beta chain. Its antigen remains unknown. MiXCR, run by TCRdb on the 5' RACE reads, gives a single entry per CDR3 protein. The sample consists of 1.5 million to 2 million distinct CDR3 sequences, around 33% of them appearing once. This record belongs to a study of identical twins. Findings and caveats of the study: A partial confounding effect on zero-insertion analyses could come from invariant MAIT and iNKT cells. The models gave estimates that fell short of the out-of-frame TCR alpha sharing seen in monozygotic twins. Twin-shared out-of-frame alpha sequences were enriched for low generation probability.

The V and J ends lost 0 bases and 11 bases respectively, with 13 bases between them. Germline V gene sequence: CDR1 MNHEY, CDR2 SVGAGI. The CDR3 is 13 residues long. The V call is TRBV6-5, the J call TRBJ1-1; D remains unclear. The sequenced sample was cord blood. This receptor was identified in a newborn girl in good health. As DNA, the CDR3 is TGTGCCAGCAGTTACTCGAGGCTCCTAATGGCTTTCTTT. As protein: CASSYSRLLMAFF.